This paragraph covers one TCR beta chain sequence. Time point of the sample: newly diagnosed GD, antithyroid drugs for less than 3 months. After RNA was extracted from PBMCs, the TCR library was made from it. EDTA tubes collected approximately 10 milliliters of peripheral blood. These data belong to a study of regulatory T cells in long-lasting Graves disease. For TCR beta, libraries came from iRepertoire HTBI primers and Arm-PCR of CDR3 regions. TCRdb re-derived calls from the multiplex PCR reads in MiXCR, one entry per CDR3 protein. The data contain 450,000 to 500,000 distinct CDR3 sequences, about 17% of them singletons. These same data were also listed under a study on T cells in Graves' hyperthyroidism and ophthalmopathy. That source reports: Each diagnosis drew on symptoms, thyroxine, TRAb, thyroid ultrasound and orbital computed tomography findings. The HTBI primer set was used in a first-round RT-PCR of the TCR CDR3.

The TCR comes from a middle-aged man with Graves disease. The material was peripheral blood mononuclear cells (PBMCs), obtained at new diagnosis, from a patient treated with antithyroid drugs.

The CDR3 DNA follows: TGTGCCAGCAGCCGTGGCGGGAGCGACTACGAGCAGTACTTC. This translates into CASSRGGSDYEQYF. The chain joins TRBV4-2 to TRBJ2-7; 7 nucleotides align to TRBD2. CDR3 length equals 14 residues. The ends lost 4 bases at V and 3 bases at J; junction bases unmatched: 6. Germline V gene lookup returns CDR1 LGHNA and CDR2 YNFKEQ.